This T cell receptor beta chain was found in a study of CD8 T cells in Susac syndrome (dated by TCRdb to about 2019). For the study in its entirety: Repertoire sequencing was used to test whether CD8+ T cell activation and differentiation in Susac syndrome was antigen driven.

RNA was extracted using the RNeasy kit, and about 0.5 to 1 ug of the RNA was reverse transcribed with random hexamers. The immunoSEQ multiplex PCR assay, covering 54 Vbeta and 13 Jbeta segments, was used to amplify TCR beta CDR3 regions. To correct PCR amplification bias, a synthetic template baseline was used for both primer optimization and computational correction. The source study handled its data this way. Reads were annotated to V, D and J genes per IMGT and analyzed with immunoSEQ Analyzer, keeping only productive sequences. To calculate clonality, Shannon entropy was normalized by log2 of the number of productive unique sequences and then subtracted from one. Public and private clones were assessed among the 100 most prevalent clones of each patient and control. Susac-specific clones were defined as absent from healthy and MS cohorts, some 1,000 published viral clones and other ImmuneACCESS disease sequences. Through fastp at Q25 and MiXCR, TCRdb rebuilt clones from the public reads, retaining in-frame beta chains. Entries that share a CDR3 protein sequence are merged under the most common genes and DNA. The V and J calls and clone size come from TCRdb's table, not from the authors' own analysis. The sample profile shows roughly 120,000 distinct CDR3 sequences; around 92% of them were found once. The top ten clonotypes cover around 0.085% of the sample.

Its CDR3 holds 14 amino acids, cysteine through phenylalanine. Just the 42-base CDR3 DNA is kept, in frame starting at base 1. The germline V gene sets CDR1 to SGHRS and CDR2 to YFSETQ. V ends up 7 bases short and J 4 bases short, with an unmatched junction base count of 8. Peripheral blood CD8+ and CD4+ T cells from healthy donors, Susac syndrome patients and multiple sclerosis patients were profiled by high-throughput TCR beta sequencing. Multiple sclerosis controls were treatment-naive patients with stable or active relapsing-remitting disease fulfilling revised McDonald criteria. Bulk CD8+ and CD4+ T cells were purified by magnetic negative isolation, while CD8+ TEMRA cells were enriched using FACS. Blood was drawn into EDTA tubes, processed within 24 hours, and PBMCs were isolated by density gradient centrifugation. PBMCs intended for TCR sequencing were frozen in liquid nitrogen and were later thawed in a 37 degrees C water bath. The sorted or isolated CD4+, CD8+ and CD8+ TEMRA cells had a purity of 90% or higher.

Results and caveats for the whole study, not just this receptor: The TCR sequencing and HLA analysis was acknowledged to have included a relatively small number of individuals.

Comment on this clonotype: The clone's antigen remains unknown. No base quality information exists; no much larger clone differs at one position.

Sequencing was done on a sample of CD4+ T cells from PBMCs. The V and J genes are TRBV5-1 and TRBJ1-2, with 9 bases aligning to TRBD1. The TCR originated in a human donor with multiple sclerosis. The encoded CDR3 is CASLGQGPTYGYTF. DNA sequence: TGCGCCAGCCTGGGACAGGGACCAACCTATGGCTACACCTTC.